Listed here is a single TCR beta chain. What it binds is not known. The sample originates from a study of cytomegalovirus exposure and HLA in healthy donors. PCR used 60 Vbeta primers and 13 Jbeta primers. Clones were sequenced by immunoSEQ multiplex PCR, and TCRdb holds only the in-frame ones, with some missing. The sample lists 90,000 to 150,000 clones; about four fifths were seen once. Study-wide results and caveats: Associated with HLA alleles at 0.05 false discovery rate in a later analysis were over 15,000 TCR beta sequences. Sequencing probably produced one cluster of sequence variants that were highly shared. Per published accounts, TCR beta sequences correctly predicted the HLA-A and HLA-B alleles of most subjects.

The germline V gene encodes CDR1 MDHEN and CDR2 SYDVKM. The CDR3 is 15 residues long. V was shortened by 2 bases and J by 7 bases, with 14 bases between the two germline ends. The receptor comes from a woman under 30 in good health and CMV-seronegative. J is TRBJ1-4 and V is TRBV28; TRBD1 might be the D (5 bases). Source material: PBMCs. CDR3 coding DNA: TGTGCCAGCAGTTTACTGGTGGGGCCGGTTGAAAAACTGTTTTTT. The encoded protein is CASSLLVGPVEKLFF.